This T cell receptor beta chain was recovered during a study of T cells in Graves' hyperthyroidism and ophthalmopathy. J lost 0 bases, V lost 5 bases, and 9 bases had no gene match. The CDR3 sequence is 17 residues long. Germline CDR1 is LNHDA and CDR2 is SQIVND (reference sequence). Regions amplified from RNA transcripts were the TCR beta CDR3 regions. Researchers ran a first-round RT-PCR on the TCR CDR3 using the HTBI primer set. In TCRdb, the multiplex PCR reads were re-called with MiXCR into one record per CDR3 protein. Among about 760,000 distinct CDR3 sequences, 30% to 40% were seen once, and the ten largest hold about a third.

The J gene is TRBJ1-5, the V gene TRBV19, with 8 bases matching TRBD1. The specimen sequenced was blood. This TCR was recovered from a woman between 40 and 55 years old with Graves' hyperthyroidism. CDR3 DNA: TGTGCCAGTAGTTATTCAGGGGGCGATTATAGCAATCAGCCCCAGCATTTT. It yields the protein CASSYSGGDYSNQPQHF.